Below, 8 T cell receptor beta chains from the same sample are listed, as sequenced in a study of identifying expanded T cells in peripheral blood. Here immunoSEQ multiplex PCR was the method, and the copy in TCRdb shows in-frame clones only, minus some. The sample has roughly 81,000 clones; 80% to 85% are singletons. Specimen: blood. All receptors come from a person aged 18 to 70 in good health.

The chain uses TRBV29-1 and TRBJ1-5; maybe TRBD1 (5 bases). This CDR3 is built from 12 residues. V was trimmed by 7 bases and J by 2 bases, leaving 9 bases between them. CDR1 and CDR2 (germline): SQVTM, ANQGSEA. CDR3 sequence: CSAGAGNQPQHF. The DNA for the CDR3 is TGCAGCGCCGGGGCGGGCAATCAGCCCCAGCATTTT.

This chain joins TRBV9 and TRBJ1-4; D uncertain. Per germline, CDR1 SGDLS and CDR2 YYNGEE. V lost 3 bases to trimming and J lost 8 bases, with 20 bases between them. This CDR3 has 16 amino acids. CDR3 coding DNA: TGTGCCAGCAGCGCCGAAGGACGGACCCCGGTAGAAAAACTGTTTTTT. This encodes CASSAEGRTPVEKLFF.

The chain carries TRBV10-2 and TRBJ2-1; D call uncertain. Germline values: CDR1 WSHSY, CDR2 SAAADI. Trimming took 0 bases from V and 4 from J, leaving 16 bases between them. The CDR3 contains 17 residues. DNA for the CDR3: TGCGCCAGCAGTGAGTCGATTCAGGCTACATCGTACAATGAGCAGTTCTTC. This encodes CASSESIQATSYNEQFF.

This sequence joins TRBV18 and TRBJ2-7, with TRBD1 matching 7 bases. Germline V gene data show CDR1 as KGHSH and CDR2 as LQKENI. CDR3 length: 13 amino acids. Losses at the gene ends were 3 bases for V and 2 bases for J; bases not matched to a gene: 1. The CDR3 loop is CASSPGTAYEQYF. The CDR3 DNA is TGTGCCAGCTCACCGGGGACAGCCTACGAGCAGTACTTC. Full variable domain (missing parts from reference TRBV18 and TRBJ2-7): NAGVMQNPRHLVRRRGQEARLRCSPMKGHSHVYWYRQLPEEGLKFMVYLQKENIIDESGMPKERFSAEFPKEGPSILRIQQVVRGDSAAYFCASSPGTAYEQYFGPGTRLTVT.

The chain has TRBV10-3 and TRBJ2-7, with 8 bases identical to TRBD1. Trimming cost V 6 bases and J 2 bases; bases outside gene matches: 3. This CDR3 spans 13 amino acids. Germline V gene data show CDR1 as ENHRY and CDR2 as SYGVKD. The chain's CDR3 is CAIRRQGPYEQYF. The CDR3 DNA sequence: TGTGCCATCAGAAGACAGGGGCCCTACGAGCAGTACTTC.

The rearrangement links TRBV5-1 to TRBJ2-3; maybe TRBD2 (6 bases). The CDR3 loop spans 17 amino acids. Germline V gene lookup returns CDR1 SGHRS and CDR2 YFSETQ. V shed 1 base and J shed 0 bases, with 15 bases lying between them. Written as DNA, the CDR3 is TGCGCCAGCAGCTTGCCCGGGTCGGGGGATAGCACAGATACGCAGTATTTT. Protein sequence: CASSLPGSGDSTDTQYF.

The V and J genes are TRBV6-5 and TRBJ1-4, with a weak D call TRBD1 (6 bases). V was cut by 2 bases and J by 8 bases, with 15 bases left in between. The CDR3 is made up of 15 amino acids. Looked up from germline, CDR1 is MNHEY and CDR2 is SVGAGI. The CDR3 nucleotides read TGTGCCAGCAGTTACCGAGACAGAAGGGGGGAAAAACTGTTTTTT. Its translation: CASSYRDRRGEKLFF.

The chain employs TRBV7-2 and TRBJ1-4; 7 bases line up with TRBD1. The CDR3 runs 16 residues. The ends lost 5 bases at V and 3 bases at J; junction bases unmatched: 9. Looked up from germline, CDR1 is SGHTA and CDR2 is FQGNSA. The CDR3 DNA reads TGTGCCAGCAGCCTCCGGACAGGAGGTTCTAATGAAAAACTGTTTTTT. Translating gives CASSLRTGGSNEKLFF.